The 22 T cell receptor beta chains presented below share a single source sample, sequenced in a study of blood T cell repertoires in COVID-19. Measured with immunoSEQ multiplex PCR; TCRdb has only the in-frame clones, and not every one. The table records tens of thousands of clones, 70% to 90% of them present only once. The sequenced material came from peripheral blood. Every receptor here comes from a woman in her sixties with acute or convalescent COVID-19.

The J gene is TRBJ1-1, the V gene TRBV6-1; 8 positions match TRBD1. CDR1 is MNHNS, CDR2 SASEGT, per germline. This CDR3 region has 15 residues. V lost 2 bases to trimming and J lost 5 bases; unmatched junction nucleotides: 7. This chain's CDR3 is CASSENQGAYTEAFF. The CDR3 nucleotides read TGTGCCAGCAGTGAAAACCAGGGGGCTTATACTGAAGCTTTCTTT.

V usage is TRBV5-1 and J usage is TRBJ1-2; D is possibly TRBD1 (5 bases). This CDR3 is 14 amino acids long. The V gene lost 0 bases and the J gene lost 3 bases, with 9 bases spanning the gap. Germline V lookup: CDR1 SGHRS, CDR2 YFSETQ. The CDR3 bases are TGCGCCAGCAGCTTGGTTTCGGGGGACTATGGCTACACCTTC. As protein: CASSLVSGDYGYTF. The full variable domain, in which reference TRBV5-1 and TRBJ1-2 provide the parts outside the CDR3, is KAGVTQTPRYLIKTRGQQVTLSCSPISGHRSVSWYQQTPGQGLQFLFEYFSETQRNKGNFPGRFSGRQFSNSRSEMNVSTLELGDSALYLCASSLVSGDYGYTFGSGTRLTVV.

V and J are TRBV29-1 and TRBJ1-1, with 9 bases fitting TRBD1. The V and J ends lost 5 bases and 6 bases, in that order; junction bases with no gene match: 7. The CDR3 consists of 13 residues. Germline V gene data show CDR1 as SQVTM and CDR2 as ANQGSEA. The chain's CDR3 is CSVKTGGFPEAFF. The CDR3 DNA reads as TGCAGCGTTAAGACAGGGGGATTCCCTGAAGCTTTCTTT.

This chain joins TRBV27 and TRBJ2-4; D possibly corresponds to TRBD2 (5 bases). The germline V gene has CDR1 MNHEY and CDR2 SMNVEV (reference sequence). V dropped 2 bases and J dropped 7 bases, with 15 bases sitting between them. The CDR3 totals 15 residues. The CDR3 loop is CASSLRTGLGNIQYF. The CDR3 nucleotides read TGTGCCAGCAGTTTAAGGACTGGCCTAGGTAACATTCAGTACTTC.

The V gene is TRBV30, the J gene TRBJ2-1; D is undetermined. Looked up from germline, CDR1 is GTSNPN and CDR2 is SVGIG (reference sequence). V dropped 0 bases and J dropped 6 bases, with 9 bases sitting between them. The CDR3 is 13 amino acids. Here the CDR3 DNA reads TGTGCCTGGAGTGTAGCTGGGCCCAATGAGCAGTTCTTC. It codes for CAWSVAGPNEQFF.

The V gene is TRBV28, the J gene TRBJ2-7, with 7 bases matching TRBD1. CDR1 is MDHEN and CDR2 is SYDVKM in the germline V gene. J lost 2 bases, V lost 7 bases, and 8 bases had no gene match. The CDR3 consists of 14 residues. The CDR3 bases are TGTGCCAGCACTAGACAGGGATCTACCTACGAGCAGTACTTC. As protein: CASTRQGSTYEQYF.

CDR3 in amino acids: CASRPRRHPRGQPQHF. As DNA, the CDR3 is TGTGCCAGCAGACCCCGGAGGCATCCACGAGGGCAGCCCCAGCATTTT. The V gene is TRBV21-1, the J gene TRBJ1-5. TRBV21-1 is a known pseudogene. The CDR3 contains 16 residues.

The rearrangement joins TRBV5-6 to TRBJ1-2; 10 nucleotides align to TRBD1. This CDR3 has 14 residues. CDR1 is SGHDT, CDR2 YYEEEE, per germline. V lost 4 bases to trimming and J lost 4 bases; unmatched junction nucleotides: 4. The CDR3 here is CASSMTGGGYGYTF. The DNA of the CDR3 is TGTGCCAGCAGCATGACAGGGGGCGGCTATGGCTACACCTTC. Complete variable domain (other parts from reference TRBV5-6 and TRBJ1-2): DAGVTQSPTHLIKTRGQQVTLRCSPKSGHDTVSWYQQALGQGPQFIFQYYEEEERQRGNFPDRFSGHQFPNYSSELNVNALLLGDSALYLCASSMTGGGYGYTFGSGTRLTVV.

The gene calls are TRBV6-6 and TRBJ1-3, with D perhaps TRBD1 (6 bases). The V and J ends lost 6 bases and 7 bases respectively, with 22 bases between them. Germline V CDR1 and CDR2: MNHNY, SVGAGI (reference sequence). This CDR3 contains 16 residues. This CDR3 is CASSSGQPRGGNTIYF. In nucleotides, the CDR3 is TGTGCCAGCAGCTCCGGCCAACCTAGGGGGGGCAACACCATATATTTT.

This clone appeared once. This chain uses TRBV29-1 with TRBJ1-1; a possible D gene is TRBD1 (5 bases). V gave up 2 bases and J gave up 6 bases, with 16 bases separating them. This CDR3 spans 14 amino acids. Germline V gene lookup returns CDR1 SQVTM and CDR2 ANQGSEA. The CDR3 sequence: CSVELRAWGAEAFF. The CDR3 DNA reads as TGCAGCGTTGAACTGCGGGCCTGGGGGGCTGAAGCTTTCTTT.

The chain recombines TRBV6-5 with TRBJ1-1, with D possibly matching TRBD1 (5 bases). The CDR3 is 16 residues long. V lost 2 bases and J 1 base, leaving 14 bases between the germline ends. Germline CDR1 and CDR2: MNHEY and SVGAGI. The CDR3 here is CASSYILITGNTEAFF. DNA for the CDR3: TGTGCCAGCAGTTACATCCTAATTACAGGGAACACTGAAGCTTTCTTT.

This clone turned up a few times. The chain employs TRBV6-6 and TRBJ1-2; D unclear. The V and J ends lost 4 bases and 4 bases respectively, with 13 bases between them. CDR1 is MNHNY and CDR2 is SVGAGI in the germline V gene (reference sequence). This CDR3 is built from 14 residues. The CDR3: CASSSIEGVYGYTF. CDR3 DNA: TGTGCCAGCAGTTCCATCGAGGGAGTCTATGGCTACACCTTC.

This chain connects TRBV25-1 to TRBJ1-1; 8 bases agree with TRBD1. There are 13 residues in the CDR3. Germline V lookup: CDR1 MGHDK, CDR2 SYGVNS. Trimming took 9 bases from V and 4 from J; bases not matched to a gene: 7. CDR3 nucleotides: TGTGCCAGTCGGACAGGGCTGGGCACTGAAGCTTTCTTT. Translation gives CASRTGLGTEAFF.

The J gene is TRBJ2-7, the V gene TRBV27; the match to TRBD1 covers 7 bases. CDR1 MNHEY and CDR2 SMNVEV come from the germline V gene (reference sequence). J gave up 3 bases and V 5 bases, and 7 bases lay outside the gene matches. The CDR3 has 14 amino acids. CDR3 nucleotide sequence: TGTGCCAGCAGTATGACAGGGAGCAACTACGAGCAGTACTTC. Translated: CASSMTGSNYEQYF.

The gene calls are TRBV5-5 and TRBJ2-2; 9 bases line up with TRBD2. This CDR3 region has 16 residues. Per germline, CDR1 SGHKS and CDR2 YYEKEE (reference sequence). V dropped 1 base and J dropped 2; count of bases not matched to a gene: 3. CDR3 bases: TGTGCCAGCAGCTTGCTTAGCGGGAGCAACACCGGGGAGCTGTTTTTT. It encodes CASSLLSGSNTGELFF. Full variable domain (rest looked up from reference TRBV5-5 and TRBJ2-2): DAGVTQSPTHLIKTRGQQVTLRCSPISGHKSVSWYQQVLGQGPQFIFQYYEKEERGRGNFPDRFSARQFPNYSSELNVNALLLGDSALYLCASSLLSGSNTGELFFGEGSRLTVL.

The chain carries TRBV19 and TRBJ1-5, with 10 nucleotides matching TRBD1. Germline CDR1 is LNHDA and CDR2 is SQIVND (reference sequence). The junction had 1 base not matched to a gene; V was cut back by 6 bases and J by 5 bases. This CDR3 is 13 amino acids long. The CDR3 DNA is TGTGCCAGTAGCGGGACAGGGGATCAGCCCCAGCATTTT. Its translation is CASSGTGDQPQHF. Looking up the rest from reference TRBV19 and TRBJ1-5 gives the full variable domain: DGGITQSPKYLFRKEGQNVTLSCEQNLNHDAMYWYRQDPGQGLRLIYYSQIVNDFQKGDIAEGYSVSREKKESFPLTVTSAQKNPTAFYLCASSGTGDQPQHFGDGTRLSIL.

This chain uses TRBV7-5 with TRBJ1-5; TRBD1, the D gene given by the table, was not confirmed from the DNA. TRBV7-5 is listed as a pseudogene. The CDR3 covers 19 residues. This CDR3 reads CARSLVTGDSSYSNQPQHF. CDR3 sequence (DNA): TGTGCCAGAAGCTTAGTCACAGGGGACAGTTCCTATAGCAATCAGCCCCAGCATTTT.

The chain recombines TRBV20-1 with TRBJ1-6; 7 nucleotides match TRBD1. This CDR3 has 15 amino acids. V shed 3 bases and J 9 bases; nucleotides not matched to a gene: 11. Germline CDR1 reads DFQATT; CDR2 reads SNEGSKA (reference sequence). CDR3 bases: TGCAGTGCTAGTAAGGTCAGGGGGACGGGTTCACCCCTCCACTTT. This gives the protein CSASKVRGTGSPLHF.

The chain carries TRBV11-2 and TRBJ1-1, with a weak D call TRBD1 (5 bases). Germline V gene lookup returns CDR1 SGHAT and CDR2 FQNNGV. Trimming cost V 5 bases and J 4 bases, with 8 bases left between them. This CDR3 has 12 amino acids. The CDR3 DNA is TGTGCCAGCAGCATGGGGGGCACTGAAGCTTTCTTT. Translating it yields CASSMGGTEAFF.

This sequence joins TRBV7-2 and TRBJ1-1; the D is unclear. Germline V gene lookup returns CDR1 SGHTA and CDR2 FQGNSA. Trimming cost V 2 bases and J 2 bases, with 6 bases left between them. The CDR3 spans 13 residues. The CDR3 DNA is TGTGCCAGCAGCTTACAGTCTAACACTGAAGCTTTCTTT. The encoded protein is CASSLQSNTEAFF. Together with reference TRBV7-2 and TRBJ1-1, the CDR3 gives the full variable domain: GAGVSQSPSNKVTEKGKDVELRCDPISGHTALYWYRQSLGQGLEFLIYFQGNSAPDKSGLPSDRFSAERTGGSVSTLTIQRTQQEDSAVYLCASSLQSNTEAFFGQGTRLTVV.

The chain is built from TRBV7-2 and TRBJ1-6; possible D gene TRBD1, 5 bases. Germline V gene sequence: CDR1 SGHTA, CDR2 FQGNSA. The length of the CDR3 is 15 residues. Trimming cost V 5 bases and J 5 bases, with 13 bases left between them. The CDR3 nucleotides are TGTGCCAGCAGCCTGCTGGGGCAGAATAATTCACCCCTCCACTTT. This translates into CASSLLGQNNSPLHF.

In DNA form, the CDR3 reads TGTGCCAGCTCACCCGAGGTCGCCTATGGCTACACCTTC. Translating gives CASSPEVAYGYTF. The chain recombines TRBV18 with TRBJ1-2, with D uncertain. V was trimmed by 3 bases and J by 4 bases, leaving 9 bases between them. The CDR3 is made up of 13 amino acids. Germline V lookup: CDR1 KGHSH, CDR2 LQKENI.